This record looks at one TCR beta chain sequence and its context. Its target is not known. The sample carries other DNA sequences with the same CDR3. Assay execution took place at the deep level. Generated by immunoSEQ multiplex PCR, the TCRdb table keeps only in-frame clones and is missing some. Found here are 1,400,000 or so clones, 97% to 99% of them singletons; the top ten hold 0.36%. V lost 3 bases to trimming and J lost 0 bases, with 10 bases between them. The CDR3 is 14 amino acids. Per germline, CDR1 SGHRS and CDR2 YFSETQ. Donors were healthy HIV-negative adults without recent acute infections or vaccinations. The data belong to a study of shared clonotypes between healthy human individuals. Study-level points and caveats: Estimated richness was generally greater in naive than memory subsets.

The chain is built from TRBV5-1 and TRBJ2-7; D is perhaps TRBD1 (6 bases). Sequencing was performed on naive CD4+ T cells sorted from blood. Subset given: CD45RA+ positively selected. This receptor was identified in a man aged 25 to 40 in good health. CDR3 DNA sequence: TGCGCCAGCAGCTCGACAGGCAGCTCCTACGAGCAGTACTTC. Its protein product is CASSSTGSSYEQYF.